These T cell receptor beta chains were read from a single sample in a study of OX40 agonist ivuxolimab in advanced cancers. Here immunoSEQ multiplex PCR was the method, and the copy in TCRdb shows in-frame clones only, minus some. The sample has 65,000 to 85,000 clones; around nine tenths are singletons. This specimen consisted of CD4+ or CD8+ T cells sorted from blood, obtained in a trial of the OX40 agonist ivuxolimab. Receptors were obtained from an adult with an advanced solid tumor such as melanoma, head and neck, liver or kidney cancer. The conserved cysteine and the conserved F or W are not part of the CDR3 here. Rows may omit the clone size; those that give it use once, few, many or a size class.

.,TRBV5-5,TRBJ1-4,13,ASSLEVGGGEKLF
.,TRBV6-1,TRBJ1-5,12,ASSEARGPPPQH
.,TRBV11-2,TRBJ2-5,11,ASSLDQYETQY
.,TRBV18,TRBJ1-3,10,ASSPEENTIY
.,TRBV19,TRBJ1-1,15,ASSIDGGVEGEVEAF
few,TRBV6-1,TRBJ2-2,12,ASSEYANTGELF
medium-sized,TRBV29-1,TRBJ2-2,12,SVEGTANTGELF
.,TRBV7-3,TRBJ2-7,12,ASSLTGNSYEQY
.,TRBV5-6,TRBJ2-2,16,ASSSWGSGGVNTGELF
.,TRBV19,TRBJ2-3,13,ASSLGGASTDTQY
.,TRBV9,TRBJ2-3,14,ASSGGLTFSTDTQY
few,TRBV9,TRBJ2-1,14,ASSVALRGSYNEQF
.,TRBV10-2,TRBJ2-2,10,ASRDPTGELF
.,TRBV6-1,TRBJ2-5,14,ASSEPRQGAGETQY
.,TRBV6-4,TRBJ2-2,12,ASSRRVGTGELF
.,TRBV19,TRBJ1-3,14,ASSSLGTASGNTIY
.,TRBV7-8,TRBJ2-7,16,ASSLGSRAGGLSYEQY
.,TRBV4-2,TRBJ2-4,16,ASSQRVGTPLAKNIQY
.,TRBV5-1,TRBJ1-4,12,ASSLGPLNEKLF
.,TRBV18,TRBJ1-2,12,ASSPDRVRYGYT
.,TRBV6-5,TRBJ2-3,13,ASRLGRSFTDTQY
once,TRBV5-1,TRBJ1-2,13,ASSLVGQGRGGYT
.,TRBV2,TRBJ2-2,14,ASSLGLAGGTGELF
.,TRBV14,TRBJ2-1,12,ASRPGPSYNEQF
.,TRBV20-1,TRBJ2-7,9,SADRTYEQY
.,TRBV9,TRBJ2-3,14,ASSVVAGGPLDTQY
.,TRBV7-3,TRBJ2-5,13,ASSPGLAVQETQY
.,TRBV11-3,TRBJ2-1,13,ASSFTASSYNEQF
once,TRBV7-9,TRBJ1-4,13,ASSLGGGTNEKLF
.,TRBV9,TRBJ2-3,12,ASSAGLAGDTQY
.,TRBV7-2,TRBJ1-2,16,ASSLEGDRGLVVYGYT
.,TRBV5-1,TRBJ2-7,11,ASSEEDRYEQY
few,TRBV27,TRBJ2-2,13,ASSTTGARAGELF
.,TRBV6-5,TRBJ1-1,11,ASTTGLYTEAF
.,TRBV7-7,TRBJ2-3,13,ASSPIGSHTDTQY
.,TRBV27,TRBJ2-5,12,ASSLNRGQETQY
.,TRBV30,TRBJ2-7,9,AWSLAPEQY
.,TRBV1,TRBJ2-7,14,TSSQSSEQKKCEQY
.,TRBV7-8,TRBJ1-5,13,ASSLLGVSNQPQH
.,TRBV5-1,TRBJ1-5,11,ASSWTSNQPQH
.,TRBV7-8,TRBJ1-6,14,ASSLASISYNSPLH
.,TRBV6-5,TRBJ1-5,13,ASRPGTGYSQPQH
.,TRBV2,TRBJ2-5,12,ASSASGHGETQY
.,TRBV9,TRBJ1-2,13,ASSGRWGQGSGYT
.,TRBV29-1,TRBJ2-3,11,SVGLAGSGTQY
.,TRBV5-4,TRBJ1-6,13,ATTETSSYNSPLH
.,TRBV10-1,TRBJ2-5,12,ASSAGTGGSSQY
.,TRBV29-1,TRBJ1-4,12,SVAKQGYTEKLF
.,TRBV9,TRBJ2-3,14,ASSAQSSVSADTQY
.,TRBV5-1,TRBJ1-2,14,ASSRDRPSAENGYT
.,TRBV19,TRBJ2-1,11,ASSPSGSGEQF
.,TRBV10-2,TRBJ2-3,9,ASSDLDTQY
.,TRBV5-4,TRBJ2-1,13,ASSQPGLAGNEQF